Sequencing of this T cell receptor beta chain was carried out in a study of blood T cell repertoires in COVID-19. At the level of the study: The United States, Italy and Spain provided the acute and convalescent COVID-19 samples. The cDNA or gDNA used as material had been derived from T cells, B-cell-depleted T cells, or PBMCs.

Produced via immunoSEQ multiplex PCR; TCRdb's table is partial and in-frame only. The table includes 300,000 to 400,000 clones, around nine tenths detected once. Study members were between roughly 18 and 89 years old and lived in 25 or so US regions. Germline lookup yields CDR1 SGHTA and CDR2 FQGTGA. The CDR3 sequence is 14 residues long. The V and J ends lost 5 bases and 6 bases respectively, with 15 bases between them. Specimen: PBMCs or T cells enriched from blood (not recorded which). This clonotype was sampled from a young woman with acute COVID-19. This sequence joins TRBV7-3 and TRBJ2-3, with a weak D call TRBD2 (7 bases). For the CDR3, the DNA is TGTGCCAGCAGCGAACGGGGGGCCGGGGATACGCAGTATTTT. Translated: CASSERGAGDTQYF. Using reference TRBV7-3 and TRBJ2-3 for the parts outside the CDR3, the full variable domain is GAGVSQTPSNKVTEKGKYVELRCDPISGHTALYWYRQSLGQGPEFLIYFQGTGAADDSGLPNDRFFAVRPEGSVSTLKIQRTERGDSAVYLCASSERGAGDTQYFGPGTRLTVL.